This TCR beta chain was documented in a study of regulatory T cells in long-lasting Graves disease. Construction of the TCR beta libraries employed iRepertoire HTBI primers in conjunction with Arm-PCR of CDR3 regions. TCRdb processed the multiplex PCR reads anew with MiXCR; each CDR3 protein has one entry. The sample carries roughly 560,000 distinct CDR3 sequences, 15% to 20% recorded once. Time point defined: newly diagnosed GD, antithyroid drugs for less than 3 months. PBMC-extracted RNA yielded the TCR library. The CDR3 consists of 16 residues. Trimming shortened V by 4 bases and J by 4 bases, and 16 bases separated the two germline ends. CDR1 and CDR2 from the germline V gene are MNHNS and SASEGT. This sample also appeared in a second study, on T cells in Graves' hyperthyroidism and ophthalmopathy.

The chain carries TRBV6-1 and TRBJ2-2; D possibly corresponds to TRBD2 (5 bases). Sequenced material: peripheral blood mononuclear cells (PBMCs), taken at new diagnosis, from a patient treated with antithyroid drugs. This clonotype originated in a woman aged 35-65 years with Graves disease. CDR3 DNA sequence: TGTGCCAGCAGTGGTCATACGGGGTCGGGCACCGGGGAGCTGTTTTTT. It translates to CASSGHTGSGTGELFF.